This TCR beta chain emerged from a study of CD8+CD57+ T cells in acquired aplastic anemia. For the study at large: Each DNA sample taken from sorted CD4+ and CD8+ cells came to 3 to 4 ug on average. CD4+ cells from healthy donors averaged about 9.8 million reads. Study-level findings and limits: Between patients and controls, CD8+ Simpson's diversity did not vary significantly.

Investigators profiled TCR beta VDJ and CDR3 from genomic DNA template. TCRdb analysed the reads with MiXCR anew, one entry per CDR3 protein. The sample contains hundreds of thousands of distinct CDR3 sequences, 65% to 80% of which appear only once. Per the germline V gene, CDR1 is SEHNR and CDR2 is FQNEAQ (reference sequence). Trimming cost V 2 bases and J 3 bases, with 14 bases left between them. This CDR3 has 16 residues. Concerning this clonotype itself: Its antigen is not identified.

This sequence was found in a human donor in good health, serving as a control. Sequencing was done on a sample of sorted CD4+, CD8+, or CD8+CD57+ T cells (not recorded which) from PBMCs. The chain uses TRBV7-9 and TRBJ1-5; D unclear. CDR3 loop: CASSLFFGAANQPQHF. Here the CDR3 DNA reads TGTGCCAGCAGCTTATTCTTTGGTGCGGCCAATCAGCCCCAGCATTTT. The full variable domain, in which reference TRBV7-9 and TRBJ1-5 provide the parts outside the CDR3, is DTGVSQNPRHKITKRGQNVTFRCDPISEHNRLYWYRQTLGQGPEFLTYFQNEAQLEKSRLLSDRFSAERPKGSFSTLEIQRTEQGDSAMYLCASSLFFGAANQPQHFGDGTRLSIL.